Following are 15 T cell receptor beta chains from one sample sequenced in a study of blood T cell repertoires in COVID-19. Sequencing used immunoSEQ multiplex PCR; TCRdb keeps in-frame clones, though not all of them. The sample contains approximately 50,000 clones, 79% of which appear only once. The material sequenced was peripheral blood. The receptor source for this set is a man in his 70s with acute or convalescent COVID-19.

The chain uses TRBV19 and TRBJ1-1, with D maybe TRBD1 (5 bases). The germline CDR1 and CDR2 sequences are LNHDA and SQIVND (reference sequence). Trimming pared 1 base from V and 3 bases from J, leaving 12 bases between. The CDR3 totals 15 residues. The CDR3 loop reads CASSIGGGGHTEAFF. Written as DNA, the CDR3 is TGTGCCAGTAGTATAGGCGGGGGAGGACACACTGAAGCTTTCTTT.

The chain recombines TRBV6-5 with TRBJ2-7; D may be TRBD1 (6 bases). The CDR3 length is 14 residues. The ends were cut back, 4 bases at V and 2 bases at J, with 12 bases in the middle. Germline-derived CDR1 and CDR2 are MNHEY and SVGAGI. The CDR3 DNA follows: TGTGCCAGCAGTTGGACAGCCGAAGCCTACGAGCAGTACTTC. It codes for CASSWTAEAYEQYF.

The chain has TRBV4-2 and TRBJ1-4, with D hard to call. The CDR3 has 15 residues. Trimming took 4 bases from V and 12 from J, leaving 21 bases between them. Per germline, CDR1 LGHNA and CDR2 YNFKEQ. CDR3 residues: CASSPDLRSPAELFF. As DNA, the CDR3 is TGTGCCAGCAGCCCGGATCTAAGGTCTCCCGCGGAACTGTTTTTT.

This clone was observed a handful of times. V usage is TRBV5-6 and J usage is TRBJ2-7; D call uncertain. The CDR3 is made up of 13 amino acids. Trimming shortened V by 0 bases and J by 9 bases, and 13 bases separated the two germline ends. Germline loops: CDR1 SGHDT, CDR2 YYEEEE. CDR3 coding DNA: TGTGCCAGCAGCTTGGCCGCCGTGAGGAGGCAGTACTTC. This translates into CASSLAAVRRQYF.

For the CDR3, the DNA is TGTGCCAGCAGCCCCCAAATAGGGGGCGGGAATGAGCAGTTCTTC. Translating gives CASSPQIGGGNEQFF. The chain has TRBV11-3 and TRBJ2-1, with 7 bases that match TRBD1. V lost 5 bases, J lost 7 bases, and 11 bases stayed unmatched. Germline loops: CDR1 SGHNT, CDR2 YENEEA. The CDR3 extends over 15 amino acids.

This chain joins TRBV6-5 and TRBJ2-3; D may be TRBD1 (6 bases). Looked up from germline, CDR1 is MNHEY and CDR2 is SVGAGI. This CDR3 contains 15 residues. Between the trimmed V and J ends, which lost 7 bases and 0 bases, there was a span of 14 bases. The CDR3 loop reads CASTTGDSSTDTQYF. The CDR3 DNA reads as TGTGCCAGCACGACAGGAGATTCTAGCACAGATACGCAGTATTTT.

The chain links TRBV5-8 to TRBJ2-1, with 10 bases matching TRBD1. The CDR3 runs 15 residues. Germline loops: CDR1 SGHTS, CDR2 YDEGEE. After removal of 4 bases from V and 7 bases from J, the junction contained 8 bases not matched to a gene. Written as DNA, the CDR3 is TGTGCCAGCAGCACTAGACAGGGGGCGAGGAATGAGCAGTTCTTC. This sequence encodes CASSTRQGARNEQFF.

The CDR3 DNA reads TGTGCCAGCAGCTTACAGGGAACAGATACGCAGTATTTT. As protein: CASSLQGTDTQYF. This sequence joins TRBV5-5 and TRBJ2-3, with D possibly being TRBD1 (6 bases). Germline loops: CDR1 SGHKS, CDR2 YYEKEE (reference sequence). Trimming removed 2 bases from V and 3 bases from J, with 7 bases in between. There are 13 residues in the CDR3.

The chain carries TRBV15 and TRBJ1-2; 7 bases align to TRBD1. With 0 bases clipped from V and 7 bases from J, the junction kept 8 bases outside the gene matches. Germline assignment: CDR1 LNHNV and CDR2 YYDKDF (reference sequence). The CDR3 is made up of 15 amino acids. The CDR3 nucleotides read TGTGCCACCAGCAGAGATGGCCAGGGGGACGGTGGCTACACCTTC. Translating gives CATSRDGQGDGGYTF.

The V and J genes are TRBV5-1 and TRBJ1-2, with D possibly matching TRBD1 (6 bases). Trimming took off 4 bases at V and 4 bases at J, with 14 bases between the two ends. CDR1 and CDR2 (germline): SGHRS, YFSETQ. CDR3 length: 14 residues. CDR3 sequence reads: CASSASGGPYGYTF. The CDR3 coding sequence is TGCGCCAGCAGCGCGAGCGGGGGCCCCTATGGCTACACCTTC.

The chain joins TRBV5-4 to TRBJ2-5; tentatively, D is TRBD2 (5 bases). Germline assignment: CDR1 SGHNT and CDR2 YYREEE (reference sequence). The CDR3 has 12 amino acids. The ends were cut back, 3 bases at V and 2 bases at J, with 5 bases in the middle. CDR3 bases: TGTGCCAGCAGCTGGAGGCAAGAGACCCAGTACTTC. Its translation: CASSWRQETQYF.

The CDR3 sequence is CAWTGPLNTEAFF. CDR3 sequence (DNA): TGTGCCTGGACCGGTCCTTTGAACACTGAAGCTTTCTTT. J is TRBJ1-1 and V is TRBV30; D not resolved. This CDR3 spans 13 amino acids. In germline, CDR1 is GTSNPN, CDR2 SVGIG (reference sequence). V lost 4 bases, J lost 0 bases, and 9 bases lay in between.

The J gene is TRBJ1-6, the V gene TRBV7-2; 7 nucleotides agree with TRBD1. The trim removed 1 base at V and 6 bases at J, leaving 3 bases unmatched. CDR3 length: 15 amino acids. The germline CDR1 and CDR2 sequences are SGHTA and FQGNSA. The CDR3 DNA sequence: TGTGCCAGCAGCTTAGAGGACAGGTTTAATTCACCCCTCCACTTT. It specifies CASSLEDRFNSPLHF.

The CDR3 is CASSQDQRGGYEQYF. CDR3 in DNA: TGTGCCAGCAGCCAAGATCAACGGGGGGGCTACGAGCAGTACTTC. The chain links TRBV3-1 (or the pseudogene TRBV3-2) to TRBJ2-7; 8 nucleotides line up with TRBD2. The CDR3 runs to 15 residues. The V gene end was trimmed by 0 bases and the J gene end by 3 bases; junction bases not matched to a gene: 4. Germline V gene data show CDR1 as LGHDT and CDR2 as YNNKEL (reference sequence).

V gene TRBV5-6 combines with J gene TRBJ2-3, with 7 bases aligning to TRBD2. This CDR3 has 13 residues. In germline, CDR1 is SGHDT, CDR2 YYEEEE. V dropped 1 base and J dropped 7; count of bases not matched to a gene: 3. CDR3 protein: CASSLTSANTQYF. CDR3 in DNA: TGTGCCAGCAGCTTGACTAGCGCGAATACGCAGTATTTT.